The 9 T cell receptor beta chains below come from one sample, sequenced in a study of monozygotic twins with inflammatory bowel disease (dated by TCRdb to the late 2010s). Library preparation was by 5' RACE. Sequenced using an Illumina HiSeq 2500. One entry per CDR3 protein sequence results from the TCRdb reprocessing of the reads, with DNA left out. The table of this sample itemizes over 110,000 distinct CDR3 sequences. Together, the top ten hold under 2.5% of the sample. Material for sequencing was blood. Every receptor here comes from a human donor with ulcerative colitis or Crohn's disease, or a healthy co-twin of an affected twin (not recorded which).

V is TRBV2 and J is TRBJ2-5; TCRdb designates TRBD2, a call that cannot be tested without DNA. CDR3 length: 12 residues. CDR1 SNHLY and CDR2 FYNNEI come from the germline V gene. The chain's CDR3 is CASRREGETQYF.

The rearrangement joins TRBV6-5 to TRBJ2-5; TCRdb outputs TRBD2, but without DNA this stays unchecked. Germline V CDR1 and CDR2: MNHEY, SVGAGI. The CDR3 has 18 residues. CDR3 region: CASSSPFWRGGPQETQYF.

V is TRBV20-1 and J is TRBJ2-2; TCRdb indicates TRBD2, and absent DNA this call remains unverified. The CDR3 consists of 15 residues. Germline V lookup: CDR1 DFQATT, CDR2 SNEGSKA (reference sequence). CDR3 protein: CSASSQRGVTGELFF.

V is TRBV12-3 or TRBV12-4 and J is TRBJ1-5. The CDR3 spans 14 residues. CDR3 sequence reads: CASSLAVGNQPQHF.

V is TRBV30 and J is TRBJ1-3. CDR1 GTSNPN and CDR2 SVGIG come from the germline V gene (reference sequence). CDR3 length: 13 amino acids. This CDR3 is CAQTAGSGNTIYF.

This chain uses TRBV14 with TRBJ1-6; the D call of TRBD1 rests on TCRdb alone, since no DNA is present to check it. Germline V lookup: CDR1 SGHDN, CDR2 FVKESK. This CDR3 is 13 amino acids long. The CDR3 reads CASSQQGVSPLHF.

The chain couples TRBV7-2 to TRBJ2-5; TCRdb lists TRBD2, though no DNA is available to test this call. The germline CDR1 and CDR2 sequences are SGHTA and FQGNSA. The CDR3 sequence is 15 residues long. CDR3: CASSLSGGKAKTQYF. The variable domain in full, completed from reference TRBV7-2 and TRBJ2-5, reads GAGVSQSPSNKVTEKGKDVELRCDPISGHTALYWYRQSLGQGLEFLIYFQGNSAPDKSGLPSDRFSAERTGGSVSTLTIQRTQQEDSAVYLCASSLSGGKAKTQYFGPGTRLLVL.

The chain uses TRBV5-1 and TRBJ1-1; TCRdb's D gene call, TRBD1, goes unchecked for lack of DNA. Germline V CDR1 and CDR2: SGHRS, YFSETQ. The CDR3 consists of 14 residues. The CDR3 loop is CASSDPGGDTEAFF.

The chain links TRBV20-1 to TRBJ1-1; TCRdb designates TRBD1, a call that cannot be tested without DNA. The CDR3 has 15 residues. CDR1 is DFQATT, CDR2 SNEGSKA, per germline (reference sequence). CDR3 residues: CSASSPGQGSTEAFF.